These 9 T cell receptor beta chains came from one sample sequenced in a study of CD8+ T cells in alopecia areata. Sequencing used cDNA as its template, made by extracting RNA and reverse transcribing it. Clones were sequenced by immunoSEQ multiplex PCR, and TCRdb holds only the in-frame ones, with some missing. In the table there are about 110,000 clones, 55% to 75% of which are singletons. Sequencing input: CD8+ T cells sorted from blood. These receptors were collected from a human donor in good health.

V gene TRBV30 combines with J gene TRBJ2-1; unclear D gene. The V gene's germline CDR1 is GTSNPN and CDR2 SVGIG (reference sequence). The CDR3 length is 13 residues. Between the trimmed V and J ends, which lost 4 bases and 10 bases, there was a span of 17 bases. As DNA, the CDR3 is TGTGCCTGGAACCCGGTGGTACTGGGGGAGCAGTTCTTC. Its translation is CAWNPVVLGEQFF. The full variable domain, rest sourced from reference TRBV30 and TRBJ2-1, is SQTIHQWPATLVQPVGSPLSLECTVEGTSNPNLYWYRQAAGRGLQLLFYSVGIGQISSEVPQNLSASRPQDRQFILSSKKLLLSDSGFYLCAWNPVVLGEQFFGPGTRLTVL.

The chain uses TRBV7-8 and TRBJ2-7; tentatively, D is TRBD2 (5 bases). The CDR3 length is 13 residues. V lost 5 bases, J lost 6 bases, and 14 bases lay in between. Germline CDR1 reads SGHVS; CDR2 reads FQNEAQ. DNA of the CDR3: TGTGCCAGCAGCCCAACCACGGGGTCCGAGCAGTACTTC. As protein: CASSPTTGSEQYF.

The chain couples TRBV5-6 to TRBJ2-1, with TRBD2 identical over 10 bases. CDR1 is SGHDT and CDR2 is YYEEEE in the germline V gene. Trimming at V came to 4 bases and at J to 2 bases, leaving 6 bases not matched to a gene. CDR3 size: 16 residues. The CDR3 nucleotides read TGTGCCAGCAGCACTCCGACTAGCGGGCCCTACAATGAGCAGTTCTTC. Protein sequence: CASSTPTSGPYNEQFF.

The chain uses TRBV7-8 and TRBJ2-6; no clear D gene. Per the germline V gene, CDR1 is SGHVS and CDR2 is FQNEAQ. With 5 bases removed from V and 0 bases from J, the gap between germline ends came to 14 bases. The CDR3 sequence is 17 residues long. The CDR3 nucleotides read TGTGCCAGCAGCCCTGTAGTTTGGAGCTCTGGGGCCAACGTCCTGACTTTC. The encoded protein is CASSPVVWSSGANVLTF.

The chain is built from TRBV30 and TRBJ2-5; D is unresolved. The CDR3 runs 12 residues. In germline, CDR1 is GTSNPN, CDR2 SVGIG (reference sequence). V lost 1 base and J lost 2, with 5 bases in between. The CDR3 reads CAWSDVQETQYF. CDR3 coding DNA: TGTGCCTGGAGTGACGTGCAAGAGACCCAGTACTTC.

Comments on this clone: Germline is not matched at one junction end, which may reflect a read error. The genes are TRBV13 and TRBJ2-2, with D maybe TRBD1 (6 bases). Germline V gives CDR1 PRHDT, CDR2 FYEKMQ (reference sequence). The CDR3 runs 16 residues. CDR3 sequence reads: CASADRGGPNPGELFF. The CDR3 DNA reads as TGTGCCAGCGCAGACCGAGGGGGTCCGAACCCCGGGGAGCTGTTTTTT.

The gene calls are TRBV4-1 and TRBJ1-2; a possible D gene is TRBD1 (5 bases). Trimming removed 6 bases from V and 1 base from J, with 18 bases in between. CDR3 size: 16 residues. CDR1 and CDR2 from the germline V gene are MGHRA and YSYEKL. The CDR3 reads CASSRTGRRVNYGYTF. DNA of the CDR3: TGCGCCAGCAGTCGAACGGGGCGGAGGGTTAACTATGGCTACACCTTC.

The gene calls are TRBV4-3 and TRBJ1-2; 8 nucleotides match TRBD1. V gave up 0 bases and J gave up 7 bases; unmatched junction bases: 10. This CDR3 has 16 amino acids. Germline CDR1 is LGHNA and CDR2 is YSLEER. The CDR3 protein is CASSQESRGQVTGYTF. CDR3 DNA: TGCGCCAGCAGCCAAGAAAGTAGGGGACAGGTCACTGGCTACACCTTC.

The CDR3 loop is CASSVDLSRGSNYGYTF. The CDR3 DNA follows: TGTGCCAGCAGCGTAGATCTCTCCAGGGGGTCAAACTATGGCTACACCTTC. The rearrangement links TRBV9 to TRBJ1-2, with 7 positions matching TRBD1. Per germline, CDR1 SGDLS and CDR2 YYNGEE. CDR3 length equals 17 residues. The V and J ends lost 0 bases and 2 bases, in that order; junction bases with no gene match: 10. The full variable domain, completed using reference TRBV9 and TRBJ1-2, is DSGVTQTPKHLITATGQRVTLRCSPRSGDLSVYWYQQSLDQGLQFLIQYYNGEERAKGNILERFSAQQFPDLHSELNLSSLELGDSALYFCASSVDLSRGSNYGYTFGSGTRLTVV.